Each of the 3 T cell receptor beta chains below was sequenced from the same sample in a study of blood T cells in healthy people across ages (dated by TCRdb to between 2014 and 2016). The library was built by means of 5' RACE. These reads were obtained on an Illumina HiSeq 2500. The second PCR ran for roughly 7 to 11 cycles and used a J-beta primer mix along with a sample-barcoded 5' primer. The public reads were reprocessed in TCRdb via fastp at Q25 and MiXCR, keeping in-frame beta chains. Each CDR3 protein gets just one entry, which takes the most common genes and DNA from the rows behind it. This sample has 550,000 to 800,000 distinct CDR3 sequences in its table, and about a third of those were observed once. Just over 15% of the sample is in the top ten clones. Sequencing used blood. The receptors were gathered from a woman at least 80 years old in good health. Donor details come from another sample of the same person, matched by shared clones.

The chain joins TRBV20-1 to TRBJ2-5; TRBD1 might be the D (6 bases). Per germline, CDR1 DFQATT and CDR2 SNEGSKA (reference sequence). Trimming took 5 bases from V and 0 from J, leaving 13 bases between them. This CDR3 is built from 14 residues. This chain's CDR3 is CSAGQFPYQETQYF. CDR3 DNA: TGCAGTGCTGGACAGTTCCCGTACCAAGAGACCCAGTACTTC.

Turning to this clonotype: A much larger clone differs from this one at a single base, so this may be a read error. The V and J genes are TRBV5-6 and TRBJ2-1, with D perhaps being TRBD1 or TRBD2 (6 bases each). The length of the CDR3 is 16 residues. Germline V gene data show CDR1 as SGHDT and CDR2 as YYEEEE. Trimming cost V 0 bases and J 8 bases, with 18 bases left between them. CDR3 nucleotide sequence: TGTGCCAGCAGCTTGGTCACGGGGGCCCGAACGGATGAGCAGTTCTTC. It encodes CASSLVTGARTDEQFF. The whole variable domain, filled in from reference TRBV5-6 and TRBJ2-1, reads DAGVTQSPTHLIKTRGQQVTLRCSPKSGHDTVSWYQQALGQGPQFIFQYYEEEERQRGNFPDRFSGHQFPNYSSELNVNALLLGDSALYLCASSLVTGARTDEQFFGPGTRLTVL.

This clonotype has just a few counts. The V and J genes are TRBV12-3 or TRBV12-4 and TRBJ1-2; a weak D match, TRBD1 (5 bases). The CDR3 extends over 15 amino acids. V lost 3 bases and J lost 6, with 17 bases in between. The CDR3 DNA reads as TGTGCCAGCAGTTTCTGGGTCGCAGGGAGAGATGGCTACACCTTC. Translation: CASSFWVAGRDGYTF.